The clone carrying this T cell receptor beta chain was counted only a few times. What it binds is not known. This sample was taken from a study of lymphopenia after photon versus proton radiotherapy. Study observations and caveats: Survival link was tested only in deceased patients; proton benefit remains a possibility. Photon-treated patients lost naive T cells and TCR diversity; proton-treated stayed stable. A bigger post-nadir fall in TCR diversity correlated inversely with survival time in deceased patients. After lymphocyte nadir, photon-treated repertoires showed oligoclonal expansion, especially CD8+ Temra.

This CDR3 has 16 amino acids. Trimming removed 0 bases from V and 0 bases from J, with 12 bases in between. The germline gives CDR1 SGHDN, CDR2 FVKESK. Some clones are missing from TCRdb's copy, which holds only in-frame ones; the method was immunoSEQ multiplex PCR. The table has fewer than 9,500 clones, more than 65% seen once. The chain uses TRBV14 and TRBJ2-7; D unclear. The source is a man aged 25 to 40 with gastric cancer. The source material was peripheral blood, sampled from a patient treated with photon-based radiotherapy. CDR3 bases: TGTGCCAGCAGCCAAGAGTTAGGACGGAGCTCCTACGAGCAGTACTTC. It is translated as CASSQELGRSSYEQYF.